Included here is one T cell receptor (beta chain) sequence, with context. This probably arose from a read error, given a far larger clone one base away. The missing conserved phenylalanine or tryptophan at the end of this CDR3 makes a read error likely. The data belong to a study of T cells in Graves' hyperthyroidism and ophthalmopathy. Germline CDR1 and CDR2: SNHLY and FYNNEI. V was trimmed by 6 bases and J by 3 bases, leaving 11 bases between them. The CDR3 has 13 amino acids. Researchers took RNA transcripts and amplified the TCR beta CDR3 regions from them. Carried out on the TCR CDR3, a first-round RT-PCR used the HTBI primer set. TCRdb independently ran MiXCR on the multiplex PCR reads; one entry per CDR3 protein. The sample consists of 800,000 or so distinct CDR3 sequences, more than 30% of them appearing once.

This clonotype was obtained from a man aged 18 to 30 with Graves' hyperthyroidism. V usage is TRBV2 and J usage is TRBJ2-5, with D tentatively TRBD1 (6 bases). Sequencing was carried out using blood. This CDR3 is CASSLTGEETQYL. The DNA for the CDR3 is TGTGCCAGCAGCCTGACAGGTGAAGAGACCCAGTACCTC.